These 27 T cell receptor beta chains came from one sample sequenced in a study of CXCR3-negative and CXCR3-positive naive CD8 T cells (dated by TCRdb to the late 2010s). Reads for this sample came from a NextSeq 550. The Human TCR Profiling Kit (MiLaboratory) was used to prepare UMI-labeled 5' RACE TRB cDNA libraries. Each entry corresponds to one CDR3 protein sequence from reads that TCRdb reprocessed, and DNA is not given. The table for this sample records tens of thousands of distinct CDR3 sequences. The top ten clones comprise about 1.6% of the sample. The sequenced sample consisted of naive CXCR3- CD8+ T cells from blood. Sample cell subset or site, as interpreted from the label and publication: CD45RO-CCR7+CD27+CD95- naive CD8+ T cells lacking CXCR3 (TNR3-). These receptors were obtained from a human donor in good health. Some clones in this sample may be carry-over from other donors' samples.

The J gene is TRBJ1-4, the V gene TRBV12-3 or TRBV12-4. The CDR3 covers 11 residues. CDR3 amino acids: CASSTGLKLFF.

This sequence joins TRBV3-1 and TRBJ2-5; there is no DNA to check the TCRdb D call of TRBD2. This CDR3 comprises 18 residues. From germline, CDR1 is LGHDT and CDR2 YNNKEL (reference sequence). The CDR3 sequence: CASSQVEAALNFEETQYF.

The CDR3 protein is CASSFTQGMTEAFF. The rearrangement uses TRBV5-1 and TRBJ1-1; TCRdb reports TRBD1, a call that lacks DNA to check it against. The CDR3 runs to 14 residues. Germline values: CDR1 SGHRS, CDR2 YFSETQ.

The chain joins TRBV29-1 to TRBJ2-7; with no DNA, the TCRdb D assignment of TRBD1 cannot be verified. There are 14 residues in the CDR3. CDR1 and CDR2 (germline): SQVTM, ANQGSEA. The CDR3 loop is CSVETATGAYEQYF.

The gene calls are TRBV6-2 or TRBV6-3 and TRBJ2-1; TCRdb indicates TRBD2, and absent DNA this call remains unverified. CDR1 is MNHEY and CDR2 is SVGEGT in the germline V gene. The CDR3 totals 16 residues. CDR3: CASSYSSGDIGDEQFF.

J is TRBJ2-7 and V is TRBV2. The CDR3 loop spans 13 amino acids. The germline gives CDR1 SNHLY, CDR2 FYNNEI. CDR3 sequence: CAGAHASSYEQYF.

The V gene is TRBV7-9, the J gene TRBJ2-7. CDR1 is SEHNR and CDR2 is FQNEAQ in the germline V gene (reference sequence). This CDR3 has 17 residues. The CDR3: CASSLVRSIERSYEQYF.

The rearrangement links TRBV29-1 to TRBJ2-2. Germline V gene data show CDR1 as SQVTM and CDR2 as ANQGSEA. The CDR3 contains 15 residues. CDR3: CSVEDQDLPTGELFF.

The CDR3 region is CASSLVPGGEQYF. The genes are TRBV7-2 and TRBJ2-7; TCRdb calls TRBD1, which cannot be checked without DNA. The CDR3 contains 13 residues. Per germline, CDR1 SGHTA and CDR2 FQGNSA.

The chain combines TRBV29-1 with TRBJ1-2. The CDR3 runs to 13 residues. Per germline, CDR1 SQVTM and CDR2 ANQGSEA. The CDR3 reads CSVQKAGSYGYTF.

The chain links TRBV29-1 to TRBJ2-1; the D gene TCRdb calls, TRBD2, cannot be checked with no DNA. The germline CDR1 and CDR2 sequences are SQVTM and ANQGSEA. This CDR3 has 16 residues. The CDR3 here is CSVSVAGTSGSNEQFF.

V usage is TRBV7-2 and J usage is TRBJ2-4; the D call of TRBD1 rests on TCRdb alone, since no DNA is present to check it. This CDR3 is 18 amino acids long. CDR1 and CDR2 (germline): SGHTA, FQGNSA. CDR3 residues: CASSRQLTGTGMGNIQYF. The full variable domain, with the rest looked up from reference TRBV7-2 and TRBJ2-4, is GAGVSQSPSNKVTEKGKDVELRCDPISGHTALYWYRQSLGQGLEFLIYFQGNSAPDKSGLPSDRFSAERTGGSVSTLTIQRTQQEDSAVYLCASSRQLTGTGMGNIQYFGAGTRLSVL.

The gene calls are TRBV7-3 and TRBJ2-1; TCRdb calls TRBD2, which cannot be checked without DNA. Germline CDR1 SGHTA, CDR2 FQGTGA. This CDR3 has 14 amino acids. CDR3 protein: CASRGLAGDNEQFF. The full variable domain, completed using reference TRBV7-3 and TRBJ2-1, is GAGVSQTPSNKVTEKGKYVELRCDPISGHTALYWYRQSLGQGPEFLIYFQGTGAADDSGLPNDRFFAVRPEGSVSTLKIQRTERGDSAVYLCASRGLAGDNEQFFGPGTRLTVL.

The rearrangement uses TRBV12-3 or TRBV12-4 and TRBJ2-7; TCRdb designates TRBD2, a call that cannot be tested without DNA. This CDR3 has 14 amino acids. CDR3 loop: CASKESGRNYEQYF.

V and J are TRBV29-1 and TRBJ2-7; TCRdb reports TRBD1, a call that lacks DNA to check it against. In germline, CDR1 is SQVTM, CDR2 ANQGSEA. The length of the CDR3 is 13 residues. CDR3 in amino acids: CSVEGGTSYEQYF.

The rearrangement uses TRBV6-5 and TRBJ1-1. Per the germline V gene, CDR1 is MNHEY and CDR2 is SVGAGI. CDR3 size: 14 residues. The CDR3 loop is CASSYSQDSGQAFF.

V is TRBV7-2 and J is TRBJ2-7; TCRdb calls TRBD2, which cannot be checked without DNA. The CDR3 loop spans 15 amino acids. Germline V gene data show CDR1 as SGHTA and CDR2 as FQGNSA. Here the CDR3 reads CASSILAGGSYEQYF.

CDR3 sequence reads: CASRDPEVGFYNSPLHF. The chain employs TRBV5-1 and TRBJ1-6; lacking DNA, the TRBD1 call made by TCRdb goes unchecked. The CDR3 runs 17 residues. Germline lookup yields CDR1 SGHRS and CDR2 YFSETQ.

The chain joins TRBV19 to TRBJ2-3. This CDR3 region has 13 residues. From germline, CDR1 is LNHDA and CDR2 SQIVND (reference sequence). This chain's CDR3 is CASSIYSPDTQYF.

The CDR3 is CASSLDRGPAQTQYF. The V gene is TRBV11-2, the J gene TRBJ2-5; TCRdb's D call, TRBD1, is unchecked because there is no DNA. The CDR3 is 15 amino acids. Germline loops: CDR1 SGHAT, CDR2 FQNNGV. Drawing the rest from reference TRBV11-2 and TRBJ2-5, the complete variable domain is EAGVAQSPRYKIIEKRQSVAFWCNPISGHATLYWYQQILGQGPKLLIQFQNNGVVDDSQLPKDRFSAERLKGVDSTLKIQPAKLEDSAVYLCASSLDRGPAQTQYFGPGTRLLVL.

The chain uses TRBV19 and TRBJ2-7. Looked up from germline, CDR1 is LNHDA and CDR2 is SQIVND (reference sequence). The CDR3 is 13 amino acids. CDR3: CASSTQGSYEQYF. Full variable domain (outside the CDR3, taken from reference TRBV19 and TRBJ2-7): DGGITQSPKYLFRKEGQNVTLSCEQNLNHDAMYWYRQDPGQGLRLIYYSQIVNDFQKGDIAEGYSVSREKKESFPLTVTSAQKNPTAFYLCASSTQGSYEQYFGPGTRLTVT.

J is TRBJ2-1 and V is TRBV4-1; checking the TCRdb D call of TRBD2 is not possible without DNA. Germline CDR1 and CDR2: MGHRA and YSYEKL. The CDR3 extends over 19 amino acids. The CDR3 loop reads CASSQVGGSGRAEDNEQFF.

The V call is TRBV14, the J call TRBJ2-7; TCRdb returns TRBD2, unconfirmable since there is no DNA. This CDR3 is built from 16 residues. The V gene's germline CDR1 is SGHDN and CDR2 FVKESK. The CDR3 reads CASSPKLAGTSYEQYF.

V gene TRBV20-1 combines with J gene TRBJ2-7. The CDR3 loop spans 12 amino acids. Germline V gives CDR1 DFQATT, CDR2 SNEGSKA (reference sequence). The CDR3 loop is CSARDLYYEQYF.

V gene TRBV20-1 combines with J gene TRBJ2-2; the TCRdb D gene call, TRBD1, has no DNA to confirm it. Germline V CDR1 and CDR2: DFQATT, SNEGSKA (reference sequence). The CDR3 has 14 amino acids. The CDR3 loop reads CSGRAAGTGGELFF.

The rearrangement uses TRBV28 and TRBJ2-1. The CDR3 is 12 amino acids. CDR1 MDHEN and CDR2 SYDVKM come from the germline V gene. The CDR3 loop is CASSLRTQATIF.

The chain recombines TRBV12-3 or TRBV12-4 with TRBJ2-1; TCRdb's D call, TRBD2, is unchecked because there is no DNA. This CDR3 has 16 amino acids. CDR3 residues: CASSLGGAGSSREQFF.